The 23 T cell receptor beta chains below come from one sample, sequenced in a study of CD8 T cells in Susac syndrome. It was with random hexamers that roughly 0.45 to 1 ug RNA was reverse transcribed. TCRdb independently ran MiXCR on the immunoSEQ multiplex PCR reads; one entry per CDR3 protein. This table has about 300,000 distinct CDR3 sequences, about 91% appearing once. Sequenced: CD8+ T cells from PBMCs. These receptors all come from a human donor with multiple sclerosis.

The chain has TRBV12-3 or TRBV12-4 and TRBJ2-4; weak D call: TRBD1 (6 bases). The CDR3 extends over 16 amino acids. V was trimmed by 6 bases and J by 0 bases, leaving 15 bases between them. CDR3 sequence (DNA): TGTGCCAGCAGAGGCCGGGACACCTTAGCCAAAAACATTCAGTACTTC. This codes for CASRGRDTLAKNIQYF.

The rearrangement links TRBV28 to TRBJ2-3; 9 bases map to TRBD2. After removal of 3 bases from V and 9 bases from J, the junction contained 10 bases not matched to a gene. This CDR3 spans 15 amino acids. Germline loops: CDR1 MDHEN, CDR2 SYDVKM. The CDR3 loop is CASSFLASGVLTQYF. CDR3 DNA: TGTGCCAGCAGTTTTCTGGCTAGCGGGGTCCTGACGCAGTATTTT.

V and J are TRBV28 and TRBJ2-3; a weak D match, TRBD1 (6 bases). Germline lookup yields CDR1 MDHEN and CDR2 SYDVKM. CDR3 size: 15 residues. V was cut by 3 bases and J by 5 bases, with 15 bases left in between. CDR3 amino acids: CASSFGTRRIDTQYF. CDR3 DNA sequence: TGTGCCAGCAGTTTCGGGACAAGGAGGATAGATACGCAGTATTTT.

V and J are TRBV7-9 and TRBJ1-2; D is undetermined. Germline CDR1 and CDR2: SEHNR and FQNEAQ (reference sequence). This CDR3 comprises 13 residues. V was pared by 6 bases and J by 4 bases, with 12 bases between. CDR3 in DNA: TGTGCCAGCAGACCCGGACGAACCTATGGCTACACCTTC. It codes for CASRPGRTYGYTF.

The chain links TRBV29-1 to TRBJ2-5; 8 positions agree with TRBD2. Germline V CDR1 and CDR2: SQVTM, ANQGSEA. V lost 6 bases, J lost 5 bases, and 11 bases stayed unmatched. The CDR3 spans 14 residues. The CDR3 sequence is CSVPRGGGGETQYF. The CDR3 DNA reads as TGCAGCGTCCCTCGGGGGGGCGGCGGGGAGACCCAGTACTTC.

The chain uses TRBV10-3 and TRBJ2-1; 10 bases are a match to TRBD2. Germline CDR1 ENHRY, CDR2 SYGVKD. V lost 8 bases and J lost 7; bases outside the gene matches: 20. The CDR3 covers 18 residues. For the CDR3, the DNA is TGTGCCATCTCACCCCCACCTCAGCTAGCGGGAGTGTTGAATGAGCAGTTCTTC. This sequence encodes CAISPPPQLAGVLNEQFF.

The chain recombines TRBV27 with TRBJ2-1; TRBD2 is a possible D gene (7 bases). The CDR3 sequence is 13 residues long. Germline CDR1 is MNHEY and CDR2 is SMNVEV (reference sequence). V was trimmed by 7 bases and J by 12 bases, leaving 19 bases between them. CDR3 amino acids: CASTLLGGATQFF. CDR3 DNA: TGTGCCAGCACACTCCTGGGGGGGGCGACGCAGTTCTTC.

The chain has TRBV29-1 and TRBJ2-2, with D perhaps matching TRBD2 (5 bases). The germline V and J ends were trimmed by 6 bases and 5 bases, with 10 bases remaining between them. The CDR3 contains 12 residues. Germline V gene data show CDR1 as SQVTM and CDR2 as ANQGSEA. CDR3 residues: CSVLRVTGELFF. The CDR3 DNA sequence: TGCAGCGTATTGAGGGTTACCGGGGAGCTGTTTTTT.

The chain couples TRBV7-6 to TRBJ2-7; a possible D gene is TRBD1 (5 bases). The V gene's germline CDR1 is SGHVS and CDR2 FNYEAQ. The CDR3 has 12 amino acids. V gave up 5 bases and J gave up 3 bases, with 8 bases separating them. CDR3 nucleotide sequence: TGTGCCAGCAGCCTCAGGGTCTACGAGCAGTACTTC. Protein: CASSLRVYEQYF. Variable domain in full (rest from reference TRBV7-6 and TRBJ2-7): GAGVSQSPRYKVTKRGQDVALRCDPISGHVSLYWYRQALGQGPEFLTYFNYEAQQDKSGLPNDRFSAERPEGSISTLTIQRTEQRDSAMYRCASSLRVYEQYFGPGTRLTVT.

The chain combines TRBV19 with TRBJ2-3, with a tentative D call TRBD1 (5 bases). CDR3 length equals 14 residues. Trimming took 5 bases from V and 6 from J, leaving 15 bases between them. Germline-derived CDR1 and CDR2 are LNHDA and SQIVND (reference sequence). The CDR3 DNA sequence: TGTGCCAGTAGTCATACAAGTGGGGCGGATACGCAGTATTTT. Its protein is CASSHTSGADTQYF.

V and J are TRBV7-2 and TRBJ1-2; D call uncertain. Trimming removed 5 bases at V and 4 bases at J, with 17 bases between. The germline gives CDR1 SGHTA, CDR2 FQGNSA. The CDR3 consists of 15 residues. Here the CDR3 DNA reads TGTGCCAGCAGCACCTCGTCCCTTCAGATCTATGGCTACACCTTC. Translated, it gives CASSTSSLQIYGYTF.

This clonotype was counted once. This sequence joins TRBV19 and TRBJ1-1; TRBD1 is a possible D gene (5 bases). CDR1 and CDR2 (germline): LNHDA, SQIVND (reference sequence). V was cut by 5 bases and J by 12 bases, with 16 bases left in between. The CDR3 covers 12 residues. The CDR3 DNA is TGTGCCAGTAGTTCAGGGACTATCACAACTTTCTTT. This sequence encodes CASSSGTITTFF.

In its sample, this clonotype was seen once. The genes are TRBV5-6 and TRBJ2-7; 7 bases match TRBD2. The CDR3 loop spans 13 amino acids. CDR1 is SGHDT, CDR2 YYEEEE, per germline. Trimming at V came to 2 bases and at J to 2 bases, leaving 1 base not matched to a gene. CDR3 amino acids: CASSFREAYEQYF. In DNA form, the CDR3 reads TGTGCCAGCAGCTTCCGGGAGGCCTACGAGCAGTACTTC. The full variable domain, its missing parts supplied by reference TRBV5-6 and TRBJ2-7, is DAGVTQSPTHLIKTRGQQVTLRCSPKSGHDTVSWYQQALGQGPQFIFQYYEEEERQRGNFPDRFSGHQFPNYSSELNVNALLLGDSALYLCASSFREAYEQYFGPGTRLTVT.

The V call is TRBV20-1, the J call TRBJ2-7, with unresolved D. Trimming stripped 4 bases from V and 2 bases from J, with 12 bases between. Germline V gene data show CDR1 as DFQATT and CDR2 as SNEGSKA (reference sequence). This CDR3 comprises 13 residues. CDR3 amino acids: CSAIRTVTYEQYF. The CDR3 DNA reads as TGCAGTGCTATCCGGACCGTTACCTACGAGCAGTACTTC.

DNA of the CDR3: TGTGCCAGCAGCTTAAGGGGAATCGGACCAGCGGGCGAGACCCAGTACTTC. Translating gives CASSLRGIGPAGETQYF. The rearrangement uses TRBV7-2 and TRBJ2-5; a possible D gene is TRBD2 (6 bases). This CDR3 has 17 amino acids. Germline lookup yields CDR1 SGHTA and CDR2 FQGNSA. Deletions cut 2 bases from V and 5 bases from J, with 21 bases between.

CDR3 sequence reads: CASSFPRGLAGYNEQFF. The CDR3 nucleotides read TGTGCCAGCAGTTTCCCCCGTGGACTAGCGGGCTACAATGAGCAGTTCTTC. The chain recombines TRBV6-5 with TRBJ2-1, with 11 bases matching TRBD2. From germline, CDR1 is MNHEY and CDR2 SVGAGI. Losses at the gene ends were 4 bases for V and 3 bases for J; bases not matched to a gene: 8. This CDR3 contains 17 residues.

This chain connects TRBV6-1 to TRBJ1-6; D possibly corresponds to TRBD1 (6 bases). Germline assignment: CDR1 MNHNS and CDR2 SASEGT. The V end was cut by 2 bases, the J end by 7 bases, with 12 bases between. The CDR3 is 15 residues long. The CDR3 spells CASSELQGSNSPLHF. The CDR3, as DNA: TGTGCCAGCAGTGAATTACAGGGCTCGAATTCACCCCTCCACTTT.

The V gene is TRBV27, the J gene TRBJ2-4; no firm D call. Trimming removed 8 bases from V and 0 bases from J, with 11 bases in between. This CDR3 spans 14 amino acids. Germline-derived CDR1 and CDR2 are MNHEY and SMNVEV (reference sequence). This CDR3 is CASRTLLAKNIQYF. The CDR3 region has the DNA TGTGCCAGCCGAACACTCCTAGCCAAAAACATTCAGTACTTC.

The J gene is TRBJ1-2, the V gene TRBV6-4, with a tentative D call TRBD1 (5 bases). V was trimmed by 2 bases and J by 6 bases, leaving 10 bases between them. This CDR3 region has 13 residues. Germline CDR1 is MRHNA and CDR2 is SNTAGT. The CDR3 sequence: CASSDGDGDGYTF. CDR3 nucleotide sequence: TGTGCCAGCAGTGACGGGGACGGAGATGGCTACACCTTC.

The gene calls are TRBV20-1 and TRBJ2-2, with 10 bases matching TRBD2. Unmatched junction bases numbered 8, after V lost 0 bases and J lost 4 bases. Looked up from germline, CDR1 is DFQATT and CDR2 is SNEGSKA (reference sequence). This CDR3 spans 17 amino acids. CDR3 nucleotides: TGCAGTGCTAGAGATCCACCGGGACTAGCGTTCACCGGGGAGCTGTTTTTT. This translates into CSARDPPGLAFTGELFF.

The V call is TRBV7-8, the J call TRBJ2-1, with D unresolved. V lost 3 bases and J 7 bases, leaving 19 bases between the germline ends. CDR3 length: 16 amino acids. Per germline, CDR1 SGHVS and CDR2 FQNEAQ. The CDR3 DNA follows: TGTGCCAGCAGCTTGGGTACCCTATCTTATACTAATGAGCAGTTCTTC. Its translation is CASSLGTLSYTNEQFF. Full variable domain (remainder filled in from reference TRBV7-8 and TRBJ2-1): GAGVSQSPRYKVAKRGQDVALRCDPISGHVSLFWYQQALGQGPEFLTYFQNEAQLDKSGLPSDRFFAERPEGSVSTLKIQRTQQEDSAVYLCASSLGTLSYTNEQFFGPGTRLTVL.

The V call is TRBV11-2, the J call TRBJ2-3; possibly TRBD1 or TRBD2 for D (5 bases each). V lost 3 bases to trimming and J lost 4 bases, with 20 bases between them. The length of the CDR3 is 17 residues. Germline loops: CDR1 SGHAT, CDR2 FQNNGV. The CDR3 here is CASSLSIGYGTADTQYF. In DNA, the CDR3 is TGTGCCAGCAGCTTGTCCATAGGGTACGGGACGGCAGATACGCAGTATTTT.

The chain has TRBV7-2 and TRBJ2-1; 8 bases agree with TRBD1. The CDR3 spans 15 residues. V dropped 4 bases and J dropped 6; count of bases not matched to a gene: 8. Germline CDR1 reads SGHTA; CDR2 reads FQGNSA. The CDR3 region is CASSSAGTGINEQFF. CDR3 DNA sequence: TGTGCCAGCAGCTCCGCCGGGACAGGTATCAATGAGCAGTTCTTC. Complete variable domain (other parts from reference TRBV7-2 and TRBJ2-1): GAGVSQSPSNKVTEKGKDVELRCDPISGHTALYWYRQSLGQGLEFLIYFQGNSAPDKSGLPSDRFSAERTGGSVSTLTIQRTQQEDSAVYLCASSSAGTGINEQFFGPGTRLTVL.